This TCR beta chain was recorded in a study of shared clonotypes between healthy human individuals. The CDR3 spans 13 residues. Per the germline V gene, CDR1 is ENHRY and CDR2 is SYGVKD. V trimming: 8 bases; J trimming: 2 bases; junction bases outside the gene matches: 4. Measured with immunoSEQ multiplex PCR; TCRdb has only the in-frame clones, and not every one. This table holds about 380,000 clones, 96% found once. Material: memory CD8+ T cells sorted from blood. As to subset: CD45RO+ cells pooled with CCR7-negative TemRA cells. The sequence was obtained from a man aged 30 to 45 in good health. The V call is TRBV10-3, the J call TRBJ1-2; 8 nucleotides line up with TRBD1. CDR3 nucleotide sequence: TGTGCCATCCAGCGACAGGGGAACTATGGCTACACCTTC. It is translated as CAIQRQGNYGYTF.